This T cell receptor beta chain came from a study of blood T cell repertoires in COVID-19 (dated by TCRdb to about 2020). Turning to the overall study: Collaborator samples came from the United States, Italy and Spain and covered acute and convalescent phases of COVID-19. Nearly every sample came with metadata listing a de-identified subject ID, COVID-19 status, age in years and sex. Samples came from the ongoing ImmuneRACE study (first 160 participants) plus 1,254 subjects from 6 global collaborators. Subjects who had been exposed to COVID-19, were actively infected with it, or had recovered from it provided the deeply sampled blood TCRbeta repertoires that made up the dataset. Where HLA class I and class II types were available, the types were taken from metadata supplied by the sample provider, not from assay-based typing. The repertoires were released in a freely available public database intended as a resource for research on the immune response to SARS-CoV-2. The prospective study material was composed of cDNA or gDNA derived from T cells, B-cell-depleted T cells, or PBMCs.

Beyond this particular receptor, the publication reports: Clinical and demographic metadata were provided uncurated, with the amount varying by source and participant.

In Seattle, one collaborating source enrolled patients while the infection was active and tracked those patients longitudinally over the course of disease. Whole blood was collected in K2EDTA tubes by collaborating institutions according to the institutions' own protocols. For TCRbeta analysis, collaborators shipped samples in one of three forms: frozen whole blood, isolated PBMCs, or DNA extracted from either of those sample types. The immunoSEQ Assay, a bias-controlled multiplex PCR, was used to amplify TCRbeta CDR3 regions from genomic DNA. On the study's bioinformatics: The number of nucleated cells in each sample was estimated by amplification of reference gene primers within the assay. Sequence reads were collapsed and filtered to measure the absolute abundance of every unique TCRbeta CDR3 rearrangement. For each sample, productive Simpson clonality was calculated as the square root of Simpson's diversity index across productive rearrangements. TCRdb provides this immuneACCESS table in a form limited to in-frame rearrangements. Some clones are lacking; in checked studies, under half of them reflect an unresolved V gene, and why the rest are absent is not known. From that table come the V and J calls and clone size; the DNA was used to work out D and trimming. This sample has about 410,000 clones in its table, and approximately 90% of those were observed once. 1.5% to 1.9% of the sample is in the top ten clones.

As encoded in the germline V gene (reference sequence), CDR1 is PRHDT while CDR2 is FYEKMQ. V trim: 0 bases; J trim: 2 bases; unmatched bases: 1. Reading from cysteine to phenylalanine, the CDR3 counts 15 amino acids. Just CDR3 DNA is preserved here, 45 bases in frame from base 1. A remark on this clone: Its antigen remains unidentified. Base qualities are not at hand, and no much larger clone is one base apart.

This receptor chain uses TRBV13 and TRBJ2-5, with 9 bases matching TRBD2. The sequencing sample was made of peripheral blood. The clonotype comes from a woman aged 40 to 55 with COVID-19, enrolled during active disease. The CDR3 protein: CASSLGLAGQETQYF. The sequenced DNA is TGTGCCAGCAGCTTAGGGCTAGCGGGACAAGAGACCCAGTACTTC.